In its sample, the clone carrying this TCR beta chain was seen once. This specimen comes from a study of blood T cell repertoires in COVID-19. The CDR3 spans 13 residues. V lost 4 bases, J lost 2 bases, and 8 bases lay in between. Germline CDR1 and CDR2: KGHSH and LQKENI. Clones were read by immunoSEQ multiplex PCR, and TCRdb kept only the in-frame ones, dropping some. The sample contains roughly 340,000 clones, 89% of which appear only once. The chain is built from TRBV18 and TRBJ1-2; D not resolved. Sample: peripheral blood. The TCR sequence derives from a woman aged 25 to 39 with COVID-19, enrolled during active disease. The CDR3 nucleotides are TGTGCCAGCTCACAGCGGGTGAACTATGGCTACACCTTC. It yields the protein CASSQRVNYGYTF.